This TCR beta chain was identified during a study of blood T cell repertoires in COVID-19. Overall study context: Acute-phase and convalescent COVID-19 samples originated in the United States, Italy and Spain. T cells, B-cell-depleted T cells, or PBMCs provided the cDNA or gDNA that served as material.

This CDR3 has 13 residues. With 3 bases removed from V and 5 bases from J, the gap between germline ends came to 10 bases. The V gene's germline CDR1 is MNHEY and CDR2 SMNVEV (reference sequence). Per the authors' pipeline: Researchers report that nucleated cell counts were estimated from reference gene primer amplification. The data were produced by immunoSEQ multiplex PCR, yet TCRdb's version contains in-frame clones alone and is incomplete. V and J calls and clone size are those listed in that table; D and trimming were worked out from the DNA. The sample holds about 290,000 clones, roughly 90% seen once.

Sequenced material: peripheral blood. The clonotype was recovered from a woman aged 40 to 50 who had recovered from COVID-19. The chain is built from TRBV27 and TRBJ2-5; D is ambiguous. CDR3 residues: CASSLLQEETQYF. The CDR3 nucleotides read TGTGCCAGCAGTTTGCTCCAAGAGGAGACCCAGTACTTC.